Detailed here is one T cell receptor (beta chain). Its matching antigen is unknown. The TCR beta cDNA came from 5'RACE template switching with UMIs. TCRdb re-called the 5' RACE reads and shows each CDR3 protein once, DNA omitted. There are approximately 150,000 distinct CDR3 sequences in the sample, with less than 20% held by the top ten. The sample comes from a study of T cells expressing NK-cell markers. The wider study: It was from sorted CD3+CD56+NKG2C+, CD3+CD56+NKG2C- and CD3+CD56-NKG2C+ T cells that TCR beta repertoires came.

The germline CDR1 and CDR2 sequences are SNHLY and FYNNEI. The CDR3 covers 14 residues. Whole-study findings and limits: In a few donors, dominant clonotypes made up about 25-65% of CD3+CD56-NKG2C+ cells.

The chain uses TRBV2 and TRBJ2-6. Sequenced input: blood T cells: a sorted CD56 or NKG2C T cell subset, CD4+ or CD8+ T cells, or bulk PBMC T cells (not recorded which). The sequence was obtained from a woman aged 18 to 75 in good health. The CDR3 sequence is CASSEIEGANVLTF.